The text below deals with one T cell receptor (beta chain). The target antigen is unknown. Per germline, CDR1 SGHRS and CDR2 YFSETQ. The CDR3 sequence is 17 residues long. V was clipped by 1 base and J by 3 bases; unmatched bases: 11. Sequenced by immunoSEQ multiplex PCR; TCRdb stores in-frame clones only, minus some. Of some 180,000 clones listed, approximately 91% were seen once; the top ten hold 1.9%. This entry comes from a study of T cell responses to AZD1222 COVID-19 vaccine. Study-level points and caveats: Nearly half of unique spike-specific TCRs reportedly avoided B.1.351 and B.1.1.7 mutated regions. Just a handful of AZD1222 recipients were seropositive at baseline.

Doses given second, at about 4 or about 12 weeks, were pooled. The chain is built from TRBV5-1 and TRBJ2-7, with TRBD1 identical over 9 bases. This clonotype was obtained from an adult who received the AZD1222 COVID-19 vaccine. The sample in question was peripheral blood, obtained 28 days after the second AZD1222 dose. The CDR3 loop is CASSLSTERQGDYEQYF. The CDR3 region has the DNA TGCGCCAGCAGCTTGTCAACCGAGCGACAGGGGGACTACGAGCAGTACTTC.